Given below is one T cell receptor beta chain in context. The antigen is undetermined. Terminally differentiated effector memory CD45RA+ cells were left out of the naive CD8 fraction, which was CD45RO-negative and positively selected for CCR7. Adult donors, all healthy and HIV-negative, had no recent acute infections or vaccinations. These data originate in a study of shared clonotypes between healthy human individuals. Study overall: A donor's plate count was three for CD4 naive and three for CD4 memory; CD8 naive had two and CD8 memory one.

Study-level results: Though the depth was large, rarefaction showed that sorted-subset sequencing was incomplete.

Genomic DNA from each subset was divided evenly over several immunoSEQ plates. Produced via immunoSEQ multiplex PCR; TCRdb's table is partial and in-frame only. The sample contains about 2.2 million clones, 93% of which appear only once. This CDR3 has 13 amino acids. V shed 6 bases and J 7 bases; nucleotides not matched to a gene: 5. The germline gives CDR1 LGHNT, CDR2 FRNRAP. The V and J genes are TRBV12-5 and TRBJ2-7, with 11 bases lining up with TRBD1. The sample comprised naive CD8+ T cells from PBMCs. This receptor was identified in a man younger than 30 in good health. Some clones in this sample may be carry-over from other donors' samples. CDR3 nucleotide sequence: TGTGCTAGTGGACCCGGGACAGGGGGAGAGCAGTACTTC. Translating gives CASGPGTGGEQYF.